This TCR beta chain was sequenced in a study of shared clonotypes between healthy human individuals. Overall study: There were three CD4 naive, three CD4 memory, two CD8 naive and one CD8 memory plates per donor.

With 1 base removed from V and 7 bases from J, the gap between germline ends came to 7 bases. Germline lookup yields CDR1 LNHDA and CDR2 SQIVND (reference sequence). The CDR3 is 12 residues long. The table came from immunoSEQ multiplex PCR; TCRdb's copy has only in-frame clones and leaves some out. The sample includes fewer than 2.5 million clones, 93% of them seen just once. Every donor was a Caucasian adult from Nashville, Tennessee. The sequencing input was naive CD4+ T cells from PBMCs. Subset specified: CD45RA+ positively selected. J is TRBJ1-2 and V is TRBV19; TRBD1 might be the D (5 bases). The receptor comes from a man younger than 35 in good health. Some clones in this sample may be carry-over from other donors' samples. CDR3 amino acids: CASSIGQPGYTF. CDR3 DNA: TGTGCCAGTAGTATAGGACAGCCTGGCTACACCTTC.